Shown below are 5 T cell receptor beta chains from a single sample sequenced in a study of T cells expressing NK-cell markers. One entry per CDR3 protein, without DNA, is what TCRdb gives after re-calling the 5' RACE reads. Found here are hundreds of thousands of distinct CDR3 sequences; the top ten clones hold around 4%. The sequencing input was blood T cells: a sorted CD56 or NKG2C T cell subset, CD4+ or CD8+ T cells, or bulk PBMC T cells (not recorded which). Every receptor here comes from a young man in good health.

This chain uses TRBV4-3 with TRBJ2-3; TCRdb's assignment of TRBD2 cannot be checked, as there is no DNA. CDR3 length: 14 residues. CDR1 is LGHNA, CDR2 YSLEER, per germline. The CDR3 here is CASSHTQSSHTQYF.

The CDR3 spells CASSRSGSMNEQFF. The chain employs TRBV6-4 and TRBJ2-1; TCRdb designates TRBD2, a call that cannot be tested without DNA. The CDR3 sequence is 14 residues long. The germline V gene encodes CDR1 MRHNA and CDR2 SNTAGT.

The chain uses TRBV6-1 and TRBJ2-1; as DNA is missing, the TRBD2 call by TCRdb cannot be tested. The V gene's germline CDR1 is MNHNS and CDR2 SASEGT. CDR3 length equals 15 residues. The CDR3 region is CASSGPAGVWYEQFF.

The chain employs TRBV7-8 and TRBJ2-1. CDR3 length equals 14 residues. Germline-derived CDR1 and CDR2 are SGHVS and FQNEAQ. CDR3 protein: CASSLDSRSDWKFF.

The rearrangement uses TRBV5-1 and TRBJ2-5; as DNA is missing, the TRBD1 call by TCRdb cannot be tested. Per germline, CDR1 SGHRS and CDR2 YFSETQ. This CDR3 is built from 14 residues. CDR3: CASSLETGWETQYF.